The 29 T cell receptor beta chains reported below all come from one sample, sequenced in a study of beta chain features in type 1 diabetes. Study-level results: When Type 1 diabetes patients were examined, their TCRB CDR3s proved moderately but significantly shorter in all four CD4+ subsets.

Every bit of the isolated RNA underwent reverse transcription, so sequencing read expressed TCRB transcripts. Libraries were prepared by immunoSEQ multiplex PCR; TCRdb keeps only in-frame clonotypes and omits some of them. The sample yields about 650,000 clones, around an eighth seen once. Antigen specificity for these receptors is unknown. Sequencing was carried out using naive CD4+ T cells from blood. Every receptor here comes from a man aged 25-45 years with type 1 diabetes.

A word on this clone: Other DNA sequences within the sample encode an identical CDR3. This chain uses TRBV4-1 with TRBJ2-5; D not certain. The CDR3 is 12 residues long. V lost 0 bases to trimming and J lost 4 bases, with 3 bases between them. Looked up from germline, CDR1 is MGHRA and CDR2 is YSYEKL. CDR3 coding DNA: TGCGCCAGCAGCCAAGATCGAGAGACCCAGTACTTC. This codes for CASSQDRETQYF.

This clone was observed a handful of times. The rearrangement links TRBV23-1 to TRBJ2-7; 12 nucleotides line up with TRBD1. TRBV23-1 is an ORF, and what it does is uncertain. The CDR3 totals 15 residues. The ends lost 8 bases at V and 6 bases at J; junction bases unmatched: 11. The CDR3 region has the DNA TGCGCCAGCCCCTCCGCCGGGACAGGGGGCTCCGAGCAGTACTTC. Translation: CASPSAGTGGSEQYF.

This chain uses TRBV4-2 with TRBJ1-4, with D uncertain. V dropped 0 bases and J dropped 4 bases, with 9 bases sitting between them. Germline V CDR1 and CDR2: LGHNA, YNFKEQ. The CDR3 contains 15 residues. This CDR3 is CASSQEQTLNEKLFF. Written as DNA, the CDR3 is TGTGCCAGCAGCCAAGAACAGACCCTTAATGAAAAACTGTTTTTT.

This clone was seen a handful of times. The chain employs TRBV19 and TRBJ2-7; the D is unclear. V dropped 0 bases and J dropped 0 bases, with 9 bases sitting between them. Per germline, CDR1 LNHDA and CDR2 SQIVND (reference sequence). This CDR3 comprises 15 residues. CDR3 nucleotide sequence: TGTGCCAGTAGTATAGAGGGTTGGGGCTCCTACGAGCAGTACTTC. Its translation: CASSIEGWGSYEQYF. Drawing the rest from reference TRBV19 and TRBJ2-7, the complete variable domain is DGGITQSPKYLFRKEGQNVTLSCEQNLNHDAMYWYRQDPGQGLRLIYYSQIVNDFQKGDIAEGYSVSREKKESFPLTVTSAQKNPTAFYLCASSIEGWGSYEQYFGPGTRLTVT.

The chain employs TRBV7-2 and TRBJ1-1; 10 nucleotides match TRBD1. The junction had 3 bases not matched to a gene; V was cut back by 3 bases and J by 8 bases. CDR1 is SGHTA, CDR2 FQGNSA, per germline. This CDR3 region has 13 residues. The CDR3 here is CASSFRQGAEAFF. For the CDR3, the DNA is TGTGCCAGCAGCTTTCGACAGGGGGCGGAAGCTTTCTTT.

The CDR3 DNA sequence: TGTGCCAGCAGCACAACTGGGAGAACCTACGAGCAGTACTTC. This translates into CASSTTGRTYEQYF. V gene TRBV9 combines with J gene TRBJ2-7; TRBD2 might be the D (5 bases). The V gene lost 4 bases and the J gene lost 2 bases, with 13 bases spanning the gap. CDR1 is SGDLS, CDR2 YYNGEE, per germline. The CDR3 consists of 14 residues.

The rearrangement links TRBV4-3 to TRBJ2-2; 8 bases match TRBD1. Unmatched junction bases numbered 9, after V lost 8 bases and J lost 7 bases. CDR1 LGHNA and CDR2 YSLEER come from the germline V gene. The CDR3 has 14 residues. The CDR3 reads CASSWTGSNGELFF. For the CDR3, the DNA is TGCGCCAGCTCATGGACAGGGAGTAACGGGGAGCTGTTTTTT.

The CDR3 DNA reads as TGCGCCAGCAGCCAAGATTCCGCGAGAAATGAAAAACTGTTTTTT. Protein: CASSQDSARNEKLFF. The chain uses TRBV4-3 and TRBJ1-4; D gene uncertain. V was trimmed by 0 bases and J by 5 bases, leaving 10 bases between them. This CDR3 has 15 residues. Germline V CDR1 and CDR2: LGHNA, YSLEER.

The chain uses TRBV7-2 and TRBJ2-1; tentatively, D is TRBD1 (5 bases). This CDR3 is built from 14 residues. V was trimmed by 3 bases and J by 2 bases, leaving 8 bases between them. Germline-derived CDR1 and CDR2 are SGHTA and FQGNSA. The CDR3 spells CASSFDSTYNEQFF. The DNA of the CDR3 is TGTGCCAGCAGCTTCGACAGTACCTACAATGAGCAGTTCTTC.

This clone has only a few counts. The gene calls are TRBV14 and TRBJ2-7, with D perhaps TRBD2 (5 bases). V was cut by 1 base and J by 4 bases, with 17 bases left in between. The CDR3 has 16 residues. Germline assignment: CDR1 SGHDN and CDR2 FVKESK. In DNA form, the CDR3 reads TGTGCCAGCAGCCAAGCCCCCCGGACTGCTGGGTACGAGCAGTACTTC. Translated: CASSQAPRTAGYEQYF.

This rearrangement joins TRBV30 to TRBJ1-6; D gene ambiguous. Germline CDR1 and CDR2: GTSNPN and SVGIG (reference sequence). V lost 5 bases to trimming and J lost 12 bases, with 5 bases between them. This CDR3 has 9 amino acids. CDR3 coding DNA: TGTGCCTGGGGTAGACCCCTCCACTTT. It is translated as CAWGRPLHF.

A few counts support this clone. V gene TRBV7-2 combines with J gene TRBJ1-4; no reliable D call. This CDR3 is 11 amino acids long. Germline V gene sequence: CDR1 SGHTA, CDR2 FQGNSA. Trimming removed 3 bases from V and 13 bases from J, with 9 bases in between. CDR3 in amino acids: CASSFLGALFF. The CDR3 bases are TGTGCCAGCAGCTTTCTAGGAGCACTGTTTTTT.

This clone has a handful of counts. The V call is TRBV7-2, the J call TRBJ2-4, with TRBD2 matching over 8 bases. The junction had 4 bases not matched to a gene; V was cut back by 2 bases and J by 4 bases. This CDR3 has 15 amino acids. Germline-derived CDR1 and CDR2 are SGHTA and FQGNSA. In DNA, the CDR3 is TGTGCCAGCAGCTTAAAAGCGGGGGATAAAAACATTCAGTACTTC. It encodes CASSLKAGDKNIQYF.

Note on this clone: Distinct nucleotide sequences in the sample also encode this CDR3. The rearrangement joins TRBV9 to TRBJ2-7; tentatively, D is TRBD1 (6 bases). Germline CDR1 reads SGDLS; CDR2 reads YYNGEE. The CDR3 loop spans 14 amino acids. V lost 0 bases to trimming and J lost 0 bases, with 7 bases between them. The CDR3 DNA reads as TGTGCCAGCAGCGTAGGACAGGTCTCCTACGAGCAGTACTTC. It codes for CASSVGQVSYEQYF.

The J gene is TRBJ2-7, the V gene TRBV7-2; D uncertain. The V end was cut by 0 bases, the J end by 6 bases, with 12 bases between. Germline CDR1 SGHTA, CDR2 FQGNSA. CDR3 size: 14 residues. CDR3 region: CASSLAWPRVEQYF. In nucleotides, the CDR3 is TGTGCCAGCAGCTTAGCATGGCCCCGCGTCGAGCAGTACTTC.

This clone was counted only a few times. The chain employs TRBV5-1 and TRBJ2-2, with 7 positions matching TRBD1. J gave up 1 base and V 5 bases, and 5 bases lay outside the gene matches. This CDR3 contains 15 residues. CDR1 and CDR2 from the germline V gene are SGHRS and YFSETQ. The CDR3 DNA follows: TGCGCCAGCAGAAGGGACAGCGAGAACACCGGGGAGCTGTTTTTT. Its translation: CASRRDSENTGELFF.

This clone was seen only a few times. The rearrangement joins TRBV5-6 to TRBJ2-6, with D unresolved. Per germline, CDR1 SGHDT and CDR2 YYEEEE. V was clipped by 4 bases and J by 0 bases, with 11 bases between them. The CDR3 runs 16 residues. CDR3 amino acids: CASSARPSSGANVLTF. The CDR3 DNA follows: TGTGCCAGCAGCGCCCGTCCTAGCTCTGGGGCCAACGTCCTGACTTTC. The whole variable domain, filled in from reference TRBV5-6 and TRBJ2-6, reads DAGVTQSPTHLIKTRGQQVTLRCSPKSGHDTVSWYQQALGQGPQFIFQYYEEEERQRGNFPDRFSGHQFPNYSSELNVNALLLGDSALYLCASSARPSSGANVLTFGAGSRLTVL.

There are a few counts of this clone. The chain couples TRBV28 to TRBJ2-4; D may be TRBD1 or TRBD2 (6 bases each). This CDR3 has 16 amino acids. V lost 7 bases and J lost 0, with 16 bases in between. CDR1 MDHEN and CDR2 SYDVKM come from the germline V gene. The CDR3 is CASISRGDLAKNIQYF. DNA of the CDR3: TGTGCCAGCATCTCGAGGGGGGATCTAGCCAAAAACATTCAGTACTTC.

This chain links TRBV2 with TRBJ1-1, with D tentatively TRBD1 (6 bases). Germline lookup yields CDR1 SNHLY and CDR2 FYNNEI. V gave up 8 bases and J gave up 1 base, with 8 bases separating them. The CDR3 is 12 amino acids. The CDR3 is CASQGTNTEAFF. The CDR3 nucleotides read TGTGCCAGCCAGGGGACGAACACTGAAGCTTTCTTT. Together with reference TRBV2 and TRBJ1-1, the CDR3 gives the full variable domain: EPEVTQTPSHQVTQMGQEVILRCVPISNHLYFYWYRQILGQKVEFLVSFYNNEISEKSEIFDDQFSVERPDGSNFTLKIRSTKLEDSAMYFCASQGTNTEAFFGQGTRLTVV.

This clone has a handful of counts. Its ends do not fully match the called genes, so a read error is possible. V is TRBV7-7 and J is TRBJ2-5; D is unresolved. Per the germline V gene, CDR1 is SSHAT and CDR2 is FNYEAQ (reference sequence). This CDR3 contains 13 residues. CDR3 sequence (DNA): TGTGCTAGCAGCTTAGGTGTACAAGAGACCCAGTACTTC. Its protein is CASSLGVQETQYF.

About this clone: The same CDR3 can be traced to other DNA sequences in this sample. CDR3 protein: CASSPDRGLQPQHF. Here the CDR3 DNA reads TGTGCCAGCTCACCGGACAGGGGGCTCCAGCCCCAGCATTTT. The chain employs TRBV18 and TRBJ1-5; TRBD1 matches at 11 bases. V lost 3 bases and J lost 7; bases outside the gene matches: 2. CDR1 KGHSH and CDR2 LQKENI come from the germline V gene. CDR3 length equals 14 residues.

The chain couples TRBV29-1 to TRBJ2-7; D might be TRBD1 or TRBD2, each matching 5 bases. This CDR3 has 11 residues. The germline V and J ends were trimmed by 2 bases and 6 bases, with 8 bases remaining between them. Per germline, CDR1 SQVTM and CDR2 ANQGSEA. CDR3 in amino acids: CSVERGAEQYF. The CDR3 bases are TGCAGCGTTGAAAGAGGGGCCGAGCAGTACTTC.

This clone has only a few counts. Different DNA sequences within this sample yield the same CDR3. V gene TRBV10-3 combines with J gene TRBJ1-5; the D gene is possibly TRBD1 (5 bases). Germline CDR1 ENHRY, CDR2 SYGVKD. This CDR3 spans 12 amino acids. The V end lost 4 bases, the J end lost 7 bases, and 8 bases lay between the germline ends. CDR3 in DNA: TGTGCCATCAGTGGCGAGGGGCAGCCCCAGCATTTT. Amino acids: CAISGEGQPQHF.

This clone was seen more than once but under ten times. The chain carries TRBV7-2 and TRBJ2-5; 7 bases fit TRBD2. The ends lost 5 bases at V and 4 bases at J; junction bases unmatched: 16. Germline values: CDR1 SGHTA, CDR2 FQGNSA. The CDR3 contains 17 residues. The CDR3 DNA reads as TGTGCCAGCAGCCTCCTCGTGGCTAGCGGAGTAGGAGAGACCCAGTACTTC. Protein product: CASSLLVASGVGETQYF.

The chain uses TRBV6-6 and TRBJ1-2; D is ambiguous. Germline V gives CDR1 MNHNY, CDR2 SVGAGI (reference sequence). This CDR3 is 15 amino acids long. Trimming shortened V by 0 bases and J by 1 base, and 9 bases separated the two germline ends. The chain's CDR3 is CASSYSRTVNYGYTF. The CDR3 DNA sequence: TGTGCCAGCAGTTACTCGAGAACGGTTAACTATGGCTACACCTTC.

The V gene is TRBV6-6, the J gene TRBJ1-4; D possibly corresponds to TRBD1 (6 bases). V was shortened by 6 bases and J by 8 bases, with 16 bases between the two germline ends. This CDR3 contains 14 residues. Germline-derived CDR1 and CDR2 are MNHNY and SVGAGI (reference sequence). CDR3: CASRTQGLGEKLFF. The CDR3 nucleotides are TGTGCCAGCAGGACACAGGGTCTAGGGGAAAAACTGTTTTTT.

V usage is TRBV28 and J usage is TRBJ2-1; 8 nucleotides line up with TRBD2. The CDR3 runs to 15 residues. With V trimmed by 6 bases and J by 3 bases, 7 bases remained unmatched. Looked up from germline, CDR1 is MDHEN and CDR2 is SYDVKM. The CDR3 DNA reads TGTGCCAGCAGCCAGGGCGGGGGGTTCTACAATGAGCAGTTCTTC. Protein product: CASSQGGGFYNEQFF.

This clone was observed a handful of times. This chain links TRBV9 with TRBJ1-5; D perhaps matches TRBD1 (5 bases). CDR1 is SGDLS and CDR2 is YYNGEE in the germline V gene. The CDR3 consists of 14 residues. V lost 0 bases and J 6 bases, leaving 10 bases between the germline ends. DNA of the CDR3: TGTGCCAGCAGCGTAGCTGGGGGGAGTCAGCCCCAGCATTTT. Residues: CASSVAGGSQPQHF.

V and J are TRBV9 and TRBJ1-2, with D possibly being TRBD1 (5 bases). Trimming removed 6 bases from V and 4 bases from J, with 13 bases in between. From germline, CDR1 is SGDLS and CDR2 YYNGEE. The CDR3 extends over 13 amino acids. Here the CDR3 reads CASNEGRSYGYTF. For the CDR3, the DNA is TGTGCCAGCAATGAGGGGCGTAGCTATGGCTACACCTTC.